What follows are 30 T cell receptor beta chains derived from one specimen sequenced in a study of Ad26.COV2.S vaccination and SARS-CoV-2 variants. The repertoire was sequenced with immunoSEQ multiplex PCR; TCRdb's copy has only in-frame clones and lacks some. The table lists approximately 300,000 clones, approximately 86% of them singletons. Described treatment: around 19 received Ad26.COV2.S at low or high dose, single or two shots; 5 received placebo; per-sample allocation not given. Samples analyzed were those drawn on day 63 after the first vaccine or placebo injection. Sequenced material: peripheral blood, taken in a trial of Ad26.COV2.S vaccine versus placebo. Receptors were obtained from a person aged 18-60 years who received the Ad26.COV2.S COVID-19 vaccine or a placebo.

V and J are TRBV12-5 and TRBJ1-3; D is possibly TRBD1 (5 bases). The CDR3 spans 18 residues. V dropped 0 bases and J dropped 0 bases, with 15 bases sitting between them. Germline V lookup: CDR1 LGHNT, CDR2 FRNRAP. In DNA form, the CDR3 reads TGTGCTAGTGGTTTGGTACTTAGGGACGGGAGCTCTGGAAACACCATATATTTT. Translation gives CASGLVLRDGSSGNTIYF.

The chain recombines TRBV28 with TRBJ1-2, with 8 bases fitting TRBD1. The length of the CDR3 is 15 residues. Germline loops: CDR1 MDHEN, CDR2 SYDVKM. V lost 5 bases, J lost 6 bases, and 11 bases stayed unmatched. The chain's CDR3 is CASSLEPDRVHGYTF. The CDR3 DNA reads TGTGCCAGCAGTCTAGAACCGGACAGGGTTCATGGCTACACCTTC.

V is TRBV6-4 and J is TRBJ1-1, with a tentative D call TRBD1 (5 bases). The CDR3 extends over 12 amino acids. In germline, CDR1 is MRHNA, CDR2 SNTAGT. The germline V and J ends were trimmed by 3 bases and 11 bases, with 13 bases remaining between them. CDR3 loop: CASSDRQGAAFF. The DNA of the CDR3 is TGTGCCAGCAGTGATCGGCAGGGAGCGGCTTTCTTT.

This clone has ten or more counts. DNA for the CDR3: TGCAGCGTTGAAGAGGGGTCCTTTGGGCGACTCGGGGGAACCGAGCAGTACTTC. It yields the protein CSVEEGSFGRLGGTEQYF. The rearrangement joins TRBV29-1 to TRBJ2-7, with TRBD2 as a possible D gene (6 bases). CDR3 length: 18 amino acids. V was cut by 0 bases and J by 6 bases, with 27 bases left in between. Germline CDR1 reads SQVTM; CDR2 reads ANQGSEA.

The chain is built from TRBV4-1 and TRBJ2-3, with 13 bases identical to TRBD2. The CDR3 contains 18 residues. Germline CDR1 reads MGHRA; CDR2 reads YSYEKL. The J segment lost 1 base and the V segment lost 4 bases, leaving 8 bases of the junction unmatched. The CDR3 sequence is CASSRVLGTSGGTDTQYF. The CDR3 region has the DNA TGCGCCAGCAGCCGGGTACTTGGGACTAGCGGGGGCACAGATACGCAGTATTTT.

The chain recombines TRBV19 with TRBJ1-2; D call uncertain. In germline, CDR1 is LNHDA, CDR2 SQIVND (reference sequence). The CDR3 extends over 15 amino acids. V was clipped by 2 bases and J by 3 bases, with 13 bases between them. This chain's CDR3 is CASSINVLGHYGYTF. DNA of the CDR3: TGTGCCAGTAGTATAAACGTCCTTGGACACTATGGCTACACCTTC.

The chain recombines TRBV6-5 with TRBJ2-3; D gene unclear. From germline, CDR1 is MNHEY and CDR2 SVGAGI. This CDR3 spans 14 amino acids. Between the trimmed V and J ends, which lost 2 bases and 2 bases, there was a span of 8 bases. DNA of the CDR3: TGTGCCAGCAGTTACCAGTGGGACACAGATACGCAGTATTTT. This encodes CASSYQWDTDTQYF.

Concerning this clone: Other DNA sequences in this sample translate to the same CDR3. The chain recombines TRBV6-5 with TRBJ2-1; D ambiguous. Germline CDR1 and CDR2: MNHEY and SVGAGI. Trimming cost V 0 bases and J 7 bases, with 7 bases left between them. The CDR3 is made up of 13 amino acids. The CDR3 sequence is CASSYSSGNEQFF. CDR3 sequence (DNA): TGTGCCAGCAGTTACTCCTCCGGGAATGAGCAGTTCTTC.

This clone has just one count. The chain has TRBV5-6 and TRBJ1-4, with 7 bases that match TRBD1. Germline CDR1 SGHDT, CDR2 YYEEEE. The CDR3 runs 15 residues. Trimming took 4 bases from V and 8 from J; bases not matched to a gene: 11. The CDR3 sequence: CASSRGQAKREKLFF. The CDR3 region has the DNA TGTGCCAGCAGCCGCGGACAGGCAAAGAGAGAAAAACTGTTTTTT.

This chain joins TRBV28 and TRBJ1-2; possibly TRBD1 for D (5 bases). This CDR3 is built from 14 residues. Germline V gene lookup returns CDR1 MDHEN and CDR2 SYDVKM. Trimming pared 6 bases from V and 4 bases from J, leaving 15 bases between. The CDR3: CASRGGGIGYGYTF. CDR3 in DNA: TGTGCCAGCAGGGGTGGGGGGATTGGCTATGGCTACACCTTC.

This CDR3 reads CASKGPGDNSPLHF. CDR3 nucleotides: TGTGCCAGCAAGGGTCCAGGGGATAATTCACCCCTCCACTTT. The chain combines TRBV6-5 with TRBJ1-6, with TRBD1 as a possible D gene (6 bases). Deletions cut 7 bases from V and 5 bases from J, with 12 bases between. The germline CDR1 and CDR2 sequences are MNHEY and SVGAGI. The CDR3 length is 14 residues.

V gene TRBV7-6 combines with J gene TRBJ1-4, with 8 nucleotides matching TRBD1. J was trimmed by 5 bases and V by 5 bases; bases with no gene match: 10. CDR3 length equals 16 residues. The germline gives CDR1 SGHVS, CDR2 FNYEAQ. CDR3 region: CASSQGAGLGNEKLFF. The CDR3 DNA reads as TGTGCCAGCAGCCAGGGGGCAGGCCTGGGGAATGAAAAACTGTTTTTT. Variable domain in full (rest from reference TRBV7-6 and TRBJ1-4): GAGVSQSPRYKVTKRGQDVALRCDPISGHVSLYWYRQALGQGPEFLTYFNYEAQQDKSGLPNDRFSAERPEGSISTLTIQRTEQRDSAMYRCASSQGAGLGNEKLFFGSGTQLSVL.

The chain joins TRBV27 to TRBJ2-4; D is unresolved. CDR1 MNHEY and CDR2 SMNVEV come from the germline V gene (reference sequence). V was trimmed by 6 bases and J by 1 base, leaving 7 bases between them. This CDR3 spans 13 amino acids. Here the CDR3 reads CASSPFAKNIQYF. In nucleotides, the CDR3 is TGTGCCAGCAGCCCTTTTGCCAAAAACATTCAGTACTTC.

V usage is TRBV28 and J usage is TRBJ1-6; a weak D match, TRBD1 (5 bases). With 7 bases removed from V and 1 base from J, the gap between germline ends came to 14 bases. The CDR3 totals 16 residues. Germline loops: CDR1 MDHEN, CDR2 SYDVKM. CDR3 sequence: CASMGQRGSYNSPLHF. In DNA, the CDR3 is TGTGCCAGCATGGGGCAGAGGGGATCCTATAATTCACCCCTCCACTTT.

V gene TRBV2 combines with J gene TRBJ2-6; 7 bases are shared with TRBD1. In germline, CDR1 is SNHLY, CDR2 FYNNEI. CDR3 length: 17 amino acids. V shed 3 bases and J 1 base; nucleotides not matched to a gene: 6. The chain's CDR3 is CASSDSGTVSGANVLTF. CDR3 DNA sequence: TGTGCCAGCAGTGATTCTGGGACAGTTTCTGGGGCCAACGTCCTGACTTTC.

CDR3 coding DNA: TGTGCCAGCAGCTGGGGCCCGCCGTCGAGCGGTCAGCCCCAGCATTTT. It codes for CASSWGPPSSGQPQHF. V is TRBV5-5 and J is TRBJ1-5; D might be TRBD1 (5 bases). Germline V gene sequence: CDR1 SGHKS, CDR2 YYEKEE (reference sequence). Trimming left V 3 bases short and J 6 bases short, with 19 bases between. There are 16 residues in the CDR3.

V gene TRBV18 combines with J gene TRBJ2-7, with D possibly matching TRBD1 (6 bases). Trimming pared 4 bases from V and 2 bases from J, leaving 15 bases between. CDR1 is KGHSH, CDR2 LQKENI, per germline. The length of the CDR3 is 15 residues. CDR3 coding DNA: TGTGCCAGCTCACAAGGGACACCCGATACCTACGAGCAGTACTTC. This encodes CASSQGTPDTYEQYF. Supplemented by reference TRBV18 and TRBJ2-7, the full variable domain reads NAGVMQNPRHLVRRRGQEARLRCSPMKGHSHVYWYRQLPEEGLKFMVYLQKENIIDESGMPKERFSAEFPKEGPSILRIQQVVRGDSAAYFCASSQGTPDTYEQYFGPGTRLTVT.

The chain links TRBV7-6 to TRBJ2-3; TRBD2 matches 8 bases. V lost 0 bases and J lost 9; bases outside the gene matches: 8. This CDR3 contains 15 residues. Germline CDR1 reads SGHVS; CDR2 reads FNYEAQ. The CDR3 DNA reads as TGTGCCAGCAGCTTAGCGTTTAGCGGGGAAGAAACGCAGTATTTT. This gives the protein CASSLAFSGEETQYF.

This clone was picked up one time. CDR3 nucleotides: TGTGCCAGTGGAAGCGGGGTTAACACCGGGGAGCTGTTTTTT. It yields the protein CASGSGVNTGELFF. The V call is TRBV7-2, the J call TRBJ2-2, with 7 bases lining up with TRBD2. The CDR3 totals 14 residues. Germline trimming cut 9 bases from V and 2 bases from J; bases unmatched to any gene: 6. Germline CDR1 is SGHTA and CDR2 is FQGNSA.

The chain is built from TRBV14 and TRBJ2-3; D is possibly TRBD2 (5 bases). The germline V gene has CDR1 SGHDN and CDR2 FVKESK. V was pared by 4 bases and J by 4 bases, with 18 bases between. CDR3 length: 16 amino acids. The chain's CDR3 is CASSRLGRGMADTQYF. CDR3 sequence (DNA): TGTGCCAGCAGCCGGCTCGGTAGAGGGATGGCAGATACGCAGTATTTT. Drawing the rest from reference TRBV14 and TRBJ2-3, the complete variable domain is EAGVTQFPSHSVIEKGQTVTLRCDPISGHDNLYWYRRVMGKEIKFLLHFVKESKQDESGMPNNRFLAERTGGTYSTLKVQPAELEDSGVYFCASSRLGRGMADTQYFGPGTRLTVL.

The J gene is TRBJ1-4, the V gene TRBV11-2; 7 nucleotides align to TRBD1. Germline trimming cut 4 bases from V and 4 bases from J; bases unmatched to any gene: 6. Germline values: CDR1 SGHAT, CDR2 FQNNGV. This CDR3 is built from 15 residues. In DNA, the CDR3 is TGTGCCAGCAGCTCCGGACAGGCACTTAATGAAAAACTGTTTTTT. Its translation is CASSSGQALNEKLFF.

V usage is TRBV28 and J usage is TRBJ1-4; D gene unclear. Germline V gene lookup returns CDR1 MDHEN and CDR2 SYDVKM. The CDR3 contains 15 residues. V lost 0 bases to trimming and J lost 0 bases, with 5 bases between them. CDR3 nucleotides: TGTGCCAGCAGTTTATGGAGGTCAACTAATGAAAAACTGTTTTTT. Protein: CASSLWRSTNEKLFF.

The rearrangement links TRBV27 to TRBJ2-7, with D perhaps matching TRBD1 (6 bases). Trimming cost V 5 bases and J 4 bases, with 12 bases left between them. This CDR3 is 13 amino acids long. Germline V gene sequence: CDR1 MNHEY, CDR2 SMNVEV (reference sequence). In nucleotides, the CDR3 is TGTGCCAGCAGTAAAGGACAGACTTACGAGCAGTACTTC. It specifies CASSKGQTYEQYF.

V usage is TRBV3-1 (or the pseudogene TRBV3-2) and J usage is TRBJ1-3; D unclear. The V gene lost 0 bases and the J gene lost 7 bases, with 13 bases spanning the gap. From germline, CDR1 is LGHDT and CDR2 YNNKEL (reference sequence). The CDR3 covers 15 residues. CDR3 DNA: TGTGCCAGCAGCCAAGATCGGGGTAGAGGGAACACCATATATTTT. Encoded protein: CASSQDRGRGNTIYF.

The chain combines TRBV5-1 with TRBJ2-1; no clear D. V lost 0 bases and J 0 bases, leaving 10 bases between the germline ends. CDR1 is SGHRS and CDR2 is YFSETQ in the germline V gene. The CDR3 spans 16 residues. This CDR3 is CASSLAPESSYNEQFF. CDR3 coding DNA: TGCGCCAGCAGCTTGGCTCCGGAGAGCTCCTACAATGAGCAGTTCTTC. The full variable domain, rest sourced from reference TRBV5-1 and TRBJ2-1, is KAGVTQTPRYLIKTRGQQVTLSCSPISGHRSVSWYQQTPGQGLQFLFEYFSETQRNKGNFPGRFSGRQFSNSRSEMNVSTLELGDSALYLCASSLAPESSYNEQFFGPGTRLTVL.

This sequence joins TRBV6-1 and TRBJ1-5; D remains ambiguous. The CDR3 has 12 residues. V lost 2 bases and J lost 7, with 6 bases in between. Germline lookup yields CDR1 MNHNS and CDR2 SASEGT. The CDR3 here is CASSELKQPQHF. The CDR3 bases are TGTGCCAGCAGTGAATTGAAACAGCCCCAGCATTTT.

This clone was detected once. The V and J genes are TRBV28 and TRBJ1-1, with a tentative D call TRBD1 (5 bases). CDR3 size: 14 residues. With 6 bases removed from V and 3 bases from J, the gap between germline ends came to 14 bases. CDR1 is MDHEN, CDR2 SYDVKM, per germline. The DNA for the CDR3 is TGTGCCAGCAGACCATCTGCGGGGCACACTGAAGCTTTCTTT. Its translation: CASRPSAGHTEAFF.

This sequence joins TRBV7-8 and TRBJ2-1; 7 bases are shared with TRBD2. This CDR3 is built from 17 residues. Germline CDR1 and CDR2: SGHVS and FQNEAQ. The V gene end was trimmed by 0 bases and the J gene end by 4 bases; junction bases not matched to a gene: 9. The CDR3 sequence is CASSLAPPGGGYNEQFF. The CDR3 DNA reads TGTGCCAGCAGCTTAGCGCCACCGGGGGGTGGATACAATGAGCAGTTCTTC.

This chain joins TRBV7-8 and TRBJ2-2; D is perhaps TRBD2 (6 bases). Germline CDR1 and CDR2: SGHVS and FQNEAQ. The CDR3 spans 17 residues. The ends were cut back, 1 base at V and 8 bases at J, with 20 bases in the middle. DNA of the CDR3: TGTGCCAGCAGCTTAGTAGGAGGGCAGTTAGGCCGGGGGGAGCTGTTTTTT. As protein: CASSLVGGQLGRGELFF.

The J gene is TRBJ2-3, the V gene TRBV9; 9 nucleotides align to TRBD2. The CDR3 spans 16 residues. After removal of 4 bases from V and 2 bases from J, the junction contained 8 bases not matched to a gene. Per germline, CDR1 SGDLS and CDR2 YYNGEE. CDR3 loop: CASSFRAGGSTDTQYF. DNA for the CDR3: TGTGCCAGCAGCTTCCGGGCGGGGGGGTCCACAGATACGCAGTATTTT.